This T cell receptor beta chain was captured in a study of blood T cell repertoires in COVID-19. Data came from immunoSEQ multiplex PCR; TCRdb stores just in-frame clones and leaves some out. The sample lists 250,000 to 300,000 clones, around 90% seen once, with approximately 1% in the top ten. J was trimmed by 1 base and V by 6 bases; bases with no gene match: 6. CDR3 length: 15 residues. Germline values: CDR1 KGHSH, CDR2 LQKENI. Source material: PBMCs or T cells enriched from blood (not recorded which). The sequence derives from a woman aged 30 to 39 who had recovered from COVID-19. The chain recombines TRBV18 with TRBJ1-5; 7 bases agree with TRBD1. The CDR3 nucleotides read TGTGCCAGCTCCCTTCAAGGGGGCAGCAATCAGCCCCAGCATTTT. Translating it yields CASSLQGGSNQPQHF.